This T cell receptor (beta chain) was obtained from a study of shared T cell receptors in the human thymus. Data came from immunoSEQ multiplex PCR; TCRdb stores just in-frame clones and leaves some out. The sample includes roughly 500,000 clones, around three quarters of them seen just once. This CDR3 is built from 14 residues. V lost 6 bases, J lost 3 bases, and 13 bases lay in between. In germline, CDR1 is MNHEY, CDR2 SMNVEV (reference sequence). This clone occurred a few times. This sample also appeared in a second study, on human thymus T cells. This second report adds: Corrective heart surgery yielded resections, and these provided the thymus tissue. Thymic and blood repertoires showed apparently biased V and J gene usage. Reports from related research described highly overlapping thymic repertoires among unrelated individuals.

This TCR was recovered from a boy younger than two with a congenital heart defect. The chain recombines TRBV27 with TRBJ2-3, with TRBD1 as a possible D gene (6 bases). Sample: thymocytes. CDR3 DNA sequence: TGTGCCAGCAGACAGGGCGGAATTACAGATACGCAGTATTTT. It specifies CASRQGGITDTQYF.